This T cell receptor beta chain was obtained from a study of cytomegalovirus exposure and HLA in healthy donors. Findings of the study overall: A missense DCLRE1C variant was associated with V- and J-gene trimming of TCR beta chains in a later analysis, and an independent cohort replicated the association. A later analysis found most CMV-associated TCR beta chains apparently HLA-restricted. An assumption of roughly uniform sequencing depth across donors underlay the presence/absence analyses.

With 60 Vbeta and 13 Jbeta primers, the PCR was carried out. Under the authors' procedure: A later analysis counted 65 million to 80 million unique TCR beta chains, 9.5 million to 12 million shared. The assay was immunoSEQ multiplex PCR, and TCRdb's table has in-frame clones only and misses some. That table supplies the V and J calls and clone size; D and trimming were determined from the DNA. Found here are about 160,000 clones, 80% of them singletons; the top ten hold 1%. Losses at the gene ends were 4 bases for V and 1 base for J; bases not matched to a gene: 9. Germline loops: CDR1 SGDLS, CDR2 YYNGEE. This CDR3 has 16 residues. About this clone: Its antigen is not known.

This rearrangement joins TRBV9 to TRBJ2-5, with 8 bases matching TRBD1. The specimen was PBMCs. The TCR originated in a woman in her forties or fifties in good health and CMV-seropositive. For the CDR3, the DNA is TGTGCCAGCAGCCCCCGGACAGGGCTTCTCCAAGAGACCCAGTACTTC. This encodes CASSPRTGLLQETQYF.